The 28 T cell receptor beta chains reported below all come from one sample, sequenced in a study of T cells in Graves' hyperthyroidism and ophthalmopathy (dated by TCRdb to the late 2010s). Library preparation employed multiplex PCR. The sample was run on an Illumina HiSeq 2000. The TCR beta CDR3 regions were amplified from the RNA transcripts. A first-round RT-PCR of the TCR CDR3 used the HTBI primer set with the Qiagen OneStep RT-PCR kit. TCRdb reworked the public reads: Q25 trimming with fastp, MiXCR clone assembly, productive beta chains retained. Rows are combined by CDR3 protein, so each entry shows the most common genes and DNA. This sample holds 600,000 to 650,000 distinct CDR3 sequences; less than 25% were observed only once. 34% of the sample is taken by the ten largest. The source material was blood. The receptors here all came from a man younger than 45 with Graves' ophthalmopathy.

In this sample, this clonotype turned up many times. Mismatch with germline at one junction end may stem from a read error. This rearrangement joins TRBV5-1 to TRBJ2-5, with 8 nucleotides matching TRBD1. The CDR3 contains 15 residues. In germline, CDR1 is SGHRS, CDR2 YFSETQ. The CDR3 DNA reads as TGTGCCAGCAGTCCCGGACAGGGCGGAAAAGAGACCCAGTACTTC. Protein: CASSPGQGGKETQYF. The complete variable domain, with remaining parts taken from reference TRBV5-1 and TRBJ2-5, reads KAGVTQTPRYLIKTRGQQVTLSCSPISGHRSVSWYQQTPGQGLQFLFEYFSETQRNKGNFPGRFSGRQFSNSRSEMNVSTLELGDSALYLCASSPGQGGKETQYFGPGTRLLVL.

The rearrangement joins TRBV14 to TRBJ2-5, with D perhaps assigned TRBD1 or TRBD2 (5 bases each). Germline V lookup: CDR1 SGHDN, CDR2 FVKESK. Trimming took off 5 bases at V and 5 bases at J, with 24 bases between the two ends. This CDR3 is 17 amino acids long. CDR3 sequence: CASSVYLRDEAWETQYF. DNA for the CDR3: TGTGCCAGCAGCGTCTATCTCAGGGACGAGGCATGGGAGACCCAGTACTTC.

The CDR3 region has the DNA TGTGCCAGCAGCAAGGAATACGGGGGTGTTTACAATGAGCAGTTCTTC. Translation gives CASSKEYGGVYNEQFF. The rearrangement joins TRBV7-2 to TRBJ2-1, with a possible D match to TRBD2 (6 bases). This CDR3 has 16 residues. V was pared by 5 bases and J by 4 bases, with 18 bases between. Germline V CDR1 and CDR2: SGHTA, FQGNSA. The complete variable domain, with remaining parts taken from reference TRBV7-2 and TRBJ2-1, reads GAGVSQSPSNKVTEKGKDVELRCDPISGHTALYWYRQSLGQGLEFLIYFQGNSAPDKSGLPSDRFSAERTGGSVSTLTIQRTQQEDSAVYLCASSKEYGGVYNEQFFGPGTRLTVL.

The table lists this clonotype with many counts. This chain connects TRBV7-3 to TRBJ1-1; a possible D gene is TRBD1 (6 bases). With 1 base removed from V and 1 base from J, the gap between germline ends came to 7 bases. Germline V gene sequence: CDR1 SGHTA, CDR2 FQGTGA. The CDR3 sequence is 14 residues long. The CDR3 region has the DNA TGTGCCAGCAGCTTAATGGGGGCGAACACTGAAGCTTTCTTT. It is translated as CASSLMGANTEAFF.

A note on this clonotype: This may be a read error, as it is one base from a much larger clone. The CDR3 loop is CSAPGAGDHEQLF. The CDR3, as DNA: TGCAGTGCCCCGGGAGCGGGAGACCATGAGCAGCTCTTC. The chain has TRBV20-1 and TRBJ2-1; 8 bases are a match to TRBD2. The CDR3 is 13 residues long. Germline assignment: CDR1 DFQATT and CDR2 SNEGSKA (reference sequence).

This clonotype was counted ten times or more. The chain is built from TRBV28 and TRBJ2-1; D is perhaps TRBD2 (7 bases). V was cut by 8 bases and J by 6 bases, with 20 bases left in between. Germline-derived CDR1 and CDR2 are MDHEN and SYDVKM. The CDR3 runs to 15 residues. CDR3 bases: TGTGCCAGCGAGCCGGCGGGAGTGACAGGCAATGAGCAGTTCTTC. The encoded protein is CASEPAGVTGNEQFF.

The chain has TRBV27 and TRBJ2-1; D tentatively fits TRBD1 or TRBD2 (5 bases each). Trimming pared 6 bases from V and 2 bases from J, leaving 23 bases between. Germline CDR1 MNHEY, CDR2 SMNVEV (reference sequence). There are 18 residues in the CDR3. CDR3 DNA sequence: TGTGCCAGCAGCCAAGGGGAAAGGCGGGCCGGTCCCTACAATGAGCAGTTCTTC. This gives the protein CASSQGERRAGPYNEQFF.

The rearrangement joins TRBV30 to TRBJ1-1; D might be TRBD1 (6 bases). Germline V gene sequence: CDR1 GTSNPN, CDR2 SVGIG (reference sequence). V dropped 0 bases and J dropped 0 bases, with 11 bases sitting between them. The CDR3 has 15 amino acids. The CDR3 sequence is CAWSVEGGMNTEAFF. The CDR3 DNA reads TGTGCCTGGAGTGTAGAGGGGGGTATGAACACTGAAGCTTTCTTT. Looking up the rest from reference TRBV30 and TRBJ1-1 gives the full variable domain: SQTIHQWPATLVQPVGSPLSLECTVEGTSNPNLYWYRQAAGRGLQLLFYSVGIGQISSEVPQNLSASRPQDRQFILSSKKLLLSDSGFYLCAWSVEGGMNTEAFFGQGTRLTVV.

The chain couples TRBV24-1 to TRBJ1-2, with D uncertain. This CDR3 region has 14 residues. CDR1 and CDR2 (germline): KGHDR, SFDVKD. V was trimmed by 5 bases and J by 8 bases, leaving 17 bases between them. CDR3 residues: CATSAEGFGTGYTF. CDR3 DNA: TGTGCCACCAGTGCAGAGGGTTTCGGCACGGGCTACACCTTC.

This clonotype was picked up many times. The V gene is TRBV20-1, the J gene TRBJ1-1, with a possible D match to TRBD1 (6 bases). The CDR3 has 15 amino acids. V was clipped by 3 bases and J by 0 bases, with 14 bases between them. Germline-derived CDR1 and CDR2 are DFQATT and SNEGSKA (reference sequence). The chain's CDR3 is CSARPQTGLNTEAFF. The CDR3 region has the DNA TGCAGTGCTAGGCCGCAGACAGGTCTGAACACTGAAGCTTTCTTT.

The V call is TRBV14, the J call TRBJ2-1; D not resolved. Trimming took off 0 bases at V and 11 bases at J, with 11 bases between the two ends. From germline, CDR1 is SGHDN and CDR2 FVKESK. The CDR3 runs to 13 residues. This CDR3 is CASSQEVSRQQFF. In DNA form, the CDR3 reads TGTGCCAGCAGCCAAGAAGTCAGCCGTCAGCAGTTCTTC.

This clonotype came up many times. This rearrangement joins TRBV27 to TRBJ1-2; 7 bases match TRBD1. Trimming removed 3 bases from V and 8 bases from J; junction bases left unmatched: 6. Per germline, CDR1 MNHEY and CDR2 SMNVEV (reference sequence). The CDR3 sequence is 13 residues long. The CDR3 sequence: CASSFRQGGGYTF. The CDR3 nucleotides are TGTGCCAGCAGTTTTCGACAGGGCGGCGGCTACACCTTC.

This chain's CDR3 is CASSQGQGAGLNTEAFF. The CDR3 DNA follows: TGTGCCAGCAGCCAAGGGCAGGGGGCCGGTTTGAACACTGAAGCTTTCTTT. The chain uses TRBV3-1 and TRBJ1-1; TRBD1 matches at 8 bases. J lost 0 bases, V lost 1 base, and 7 bases had no gene match. The CDR3 sequence is 17 residues long. Germline values: CDR1 LGHDT, CDR2 YNNKEL (reference sequence).

The chain employs TRBV27 and TRBJ2-3; 7 bases map to TRBD2. The length of the CDR3 is 15 residues. Germline V gives CDR1 MNHEY, CDR2 SMNVEV (reference sequence). V lost 7 bases, J lost 6 bases, and 13 bases stayed unmatched. CDR3 amino acids: CASTHRGGPGDTQYF. DNA of the CDR3: TGTGCCAGCACACATAGGGGAGGGCCTGGGGATACGCAGTATTTT.

This clonotype was detected ten times or more. The V call is TRBV3-1, the J call TRBJ2-5, with D perhaps matching TRBD2 (5 bases). Per germline, CDR1 LGHDT and CDR2 YNNKEL (reference sequence). This CDR3 comprises 16 residues. Trimming took 1 base from V and 1 from J, leaving 13 bases between them. CDR3 region: CASSQGGGRSQETQYF. CDR3 nucleotides: TGTGCCAGCAGCCAAGGGGGTGGGAGAAGCCAAGAGACCCAGTACTTC.

The V gene is TRBV12-3 or TRBV12-4, the J gene TRBJ1-6, with 8 bases that match TRBD1. V lost 6 bases and J lost 9; bases outside the gene matches: 10. The CDR3 covers 15 residues. CDR3 coding DNA: TGTGCCAGCAGCGCCGGACAGGGAAGGGGTTCACCCCTCCACTTT. It codes for CASSAGQGRGSPLHF.

Concerning this clonotype itself: With a much larger clone just one base away, this may be a read error. The chain uses TRBV7-9 and TRBJ1-1; D call uncertain. The germline CDR1 and CDR2 sequences are SEHNR and FQNEAQ (reference sequence). This CDR3 contains 14 residues. The DNA for the CDR3 is TGTGCCAGCAGCGCAACAGTCATGAACACTGAAGCTTGCTTT. It encodes CASSATVMNTEACF.

The chain links TRBV7-9 to TRBJ2-7; either TRBD1 or TRBD2 may fit D (5 bases each). The germline CDR1 and CDR2 sequences are SEHNR and FQNEAQ (reference sequence). Between the trimmed V and J ends, which lost 8 bases and 6 bases, there was a span of 14 bases. The CDR3 is 12 amino acids. CDR3 residues: CASAGGALEQYF. The DNA of the CDR3 is TGTGCCAGCGCTGGGGGAGCTCTCGAGCAGTACTTC. The full variable domain, with the rest looked up from reference TRBV7-9 and TRBJ2-7, is DTGVSQNPRHKITKRGQNVTFRCDPISEHNRLYWYRQTLGQGPEFLTYFQNEAQLEKSRLLSDRFSAERPKGSFSTLEIQRTEQGDSAMYLCASAGGALEQYFGPGTRLTVT.

The rearrangement links TRBV29-1 to TRBJ1-1; D is undetermined. V lost 4 bases, J lost 0 bases, and 15 bases lay in between. From germline, CDR1 is SQVTM and CDR2 ANQGSEA. The CDR3 is made up of 15 amino acids. This CDR3 is CSVVGEYGVNTEAFF. As DNA, the CDR3 is TGCAGCGTTGTTGGGGAATATGGAGTGAACACTGAAGCTTTCTTT.

The chain recombines TRBV6-2 or TRBV6-3 with TRBJ1-6; 8 bases are a match to TRBD1. CDR1 is MNHEY, CDR2 SVGEGT, per germline. Trimming removed 6 bases from V and 9 bases from J; junction bases left unmatched: 13. CDR3 length equals 16 residues. In DNA, the CDR3 is TGTGCCAGCAGGCGGGACAGGTTGGCGTCGGGTTCACCCCTCCACTTT. It codes for CASRRDRLASGSPLHF.

This clonotype was recorded many times. The J gene is TRBJ1-4, the V gene TRBV2, with D tentatively TRBD1 (6 bases). CDR3 length: 15 residues. Trimming removed 6 bases at V and 5 bases at J, with 16 bases between. Germline CDR1 SNHLY, CDR2 FYNNEI. The CDR3 DNA reads as TGTGCCAGCAGGGGGCGCAGGGGAGGAAATGAAAAACTGTTTTTT. Translating it yields CASRGRRGGNEKLFF.

The gene calls are TRBV6-2 or TRBV6-3 and TRBJ2-3, with no clear D. The CDR3 has 11 residues. The germline gives CDR1 MNHEY, CDR2 SVGEGT. V was cut by 7 bases and J by 7 bases, with 9 bases left in between. CDR3 sequence reads: CASKGPNTQYF. The CDR3 DNA reads as TGTGCCAGCAAAGGGCCAAATACGCAGTATTTT.

This clonotype occurred many times. The rearrangement joins TRBV6-1 to TRBJ2-7; a possible D gene is TRBD2 (6 bases). The CDR3 runs to 12 residues. With 11 bases removed from V and 9 bases from J, the gap between germline ends came to 20 bases. CDR1 and CDR2 (germline): MNHNS, SASEGT. CDR3 loop: CACGTAPFLQYF. CDR3 coding DNA: TGTGCCTGCGGGACGGCTCCCTTTTTGCAGTACTTC.

J is TRBJ1-3 and V is TRBV6-2 or TRBV6-3; TRBD1 aligns across 12 bases. The CDR3 covers 18 residues. The germline V gene has CDR1 MNHEY and CDR2 SVGEGT. J gave up 0 bases and V 8 bases, and 11 bases lay outside the gene matches. The CDR3 region is CASRGGQGAVTSGNTIYF. CDR3 DNA: TGTGCCAGCCGGGGGGGACAGGGGGCTGTGACCTCTGGAAACACCATATATTTT.

This clonotype occurred a few times. The chain is built from TRBV10-1 and TRBJ2-4, with a tentative D call TRBD1 (5 bases). The V gene's germline CDR1 is WNHNN and CDR2 SYGVQD (reference sequence). With 6 bases removed from V and 0 bases from J, the gap between germline ends came to 18 bases. This CDR3 is 17 amino acids long. The CDR3 region is CASRPPRVPLAKNIQYF. The CDR3 nucleotides are TGCGCCAGCAGACCTCCCAGGGTACCTCTAGCCAAAAACATTCAGTACTTC.

The sample holds many counts of this clonotype. This rearrangement joins TRBV28 to TRBJ1-5, with D uncertain. With 6 bases removed from V and 6 bases from J, the gap between germline ends came to 12 bases. The CDR3 has 13 amino acids. Germline V gives CDR1 MDHEN, CDR2 SYDVKM. CDR3 coding DNA: TGTGCCAGCAGCACCCCGCCGCGTCAGCCCCAGCATTTT. Translating gives CASSTPPRQPQHF. The whole variable domain, filled in from reference TRBV28 and TRBJ1-5, reads DVKVTQSSRYLVKRTGEKVFLECVQDMDHENMFWYRQDPGLGLRLIYFSYDVKMKEKGDIPEGYSVSREKKERFSLILESASTNQTSMYLCASSTPPRQPQHFGDGTRLSIL.

In this sample, this clonotype turned up a few times. The chain has TRBV18 and TRBJ2-7, with TRBD2 as a possible D gene (5 bases). The V and J ends lost 2 bases and 6 bases respectively, with 14 bases between them. There are 14 residues in the CDR3. The germline gives CDR1 KGHSH, CDR2 LQKENI. Here the CDR3 DNA reads TGTGCCAGCTCACCAATTGAGGGAGTGGGCGAGCAGTACTTC. This translates into CASSPIEGVGEQYF.

The chain combines TRBV7-2 with TRBJ2-1; D is unclear. CDR1 is SGHTA, CDR2 FQGNSA, per germline. The CDR3 is 17 amino acids. Deletions cut 2 bases from V and 4 bases from J, with 18 bases between. CDR3: CASSLQESQSAYNEQFF. CDR3 bases: TGTGCCAGCAGCTTACAAGAGAGCCAATCGGCGTACAATGAGCAGTTCTTC.